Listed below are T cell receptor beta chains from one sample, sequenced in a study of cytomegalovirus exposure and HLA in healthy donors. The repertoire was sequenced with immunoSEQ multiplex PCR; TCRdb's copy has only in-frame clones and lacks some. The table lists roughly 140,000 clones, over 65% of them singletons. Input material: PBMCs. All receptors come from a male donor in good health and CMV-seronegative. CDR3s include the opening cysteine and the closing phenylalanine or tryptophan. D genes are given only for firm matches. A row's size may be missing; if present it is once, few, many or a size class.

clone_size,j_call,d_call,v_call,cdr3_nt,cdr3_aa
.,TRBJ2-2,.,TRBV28,TGTGCCAGCAGTTTGGCGGGGATCGGGAGATCTTACACCGGGGAGCTGTTTTTT,CASSLAGIGRSYTGELFF
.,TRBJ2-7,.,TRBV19,TGTGCCAGTAGGGACAGCATCTACGAGCAGTACTTC,CASRDSIYEQYF
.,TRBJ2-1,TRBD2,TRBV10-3,TGTGCCATCAGTGAGTCTTCTTTGACTAGCGGGAGAGACAATGAGCAGTTCTTC,CAISESSLTSGRDNEQFF
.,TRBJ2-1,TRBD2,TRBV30,TGTGCCTGGAGTGAACTAGCGGGAATGGATGAGCAGTTCTTC,CAWSELAGMDEQFF
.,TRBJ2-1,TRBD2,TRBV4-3,TGCGCCAGCAGCCAAGAGGCTAGCGGGAGCAATGAGCAGTTCTTC,CASSQEASGSNEQFF
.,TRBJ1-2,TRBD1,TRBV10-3,TGTGCCATCAGTGAGGGGACAGAACGAAATGGCTACACCTTC,CAISEGTERNGYTF
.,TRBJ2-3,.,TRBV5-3,TGTGCCAGAAGCTTGGCCGGGGATACGCAGTATTTT,CARSLAGDTQYF
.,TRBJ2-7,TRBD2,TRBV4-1,TGCGCCAGCAGCCAAGATCAGCCTAGCGGGAAGCAGTACTTC,CASSQDQPSGKQYF
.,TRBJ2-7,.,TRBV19,TGTGCCAGTAGTCCGGGGGGCCACAGGTACGAGCAGTACTTC,CASSPGGHRYEQYF
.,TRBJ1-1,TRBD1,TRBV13,TGTGCCAGCAGCTCCCGGACAGGGTCCTACACTGAAGCTTTCTTT,CASSSRTGSYTEAFF
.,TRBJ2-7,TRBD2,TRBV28,TGTGCCAGCAGTGGACCGACTAGCGGGAGTCCTTGGGAGCAGTACTTC,CASSGPTSGSPWEQYF
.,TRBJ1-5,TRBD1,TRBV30,TGTGCCTCACAGGGGGATGGCAATCAGCCCCAGCATTTT,CASQGDGNQPQHF
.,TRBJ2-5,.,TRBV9,TGTGCCAGCAGCGTAGGACCAGGGTTGAGGGAGACCCAGTACTTC,CASSVGPGLRETQYF
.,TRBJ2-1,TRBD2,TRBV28,TGTGCCAGCAGTCCAGCGGGAGCGTCCTACAATGAGCAGTTCTTC,CASSPAGASYNEQFF
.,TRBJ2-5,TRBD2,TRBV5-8,TGTGCCAGCAGCACCGGGGACAGGCCATACCTAGCGGGAGGGCCGGGGACCCAGTACTTC,CASSTGDRPYLAGGPGTQYF
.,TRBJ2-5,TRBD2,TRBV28,TGTGCCAGCAGATATGGACTAGCAGTCCAAGAGACCCAGTACTTC,CASRYGLAVQETQYF
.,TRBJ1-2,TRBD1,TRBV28,TGTGCCAGCAGTTTAGGAGGCCCAGGGGGGATATCTAACTATGGCTACACCTTC,CASSLGGPGGISNYGYTF
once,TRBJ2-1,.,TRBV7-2,TGTGCCAGCGCCGGGACTTCAAACAATGAGCAGTTCTTC,CASAGTSNNEQFF
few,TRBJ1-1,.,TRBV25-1,TGTGCCAGCAGTGAAAGGACAGCGTCTACCGCTTTCTTT,CASSERTASTAFF
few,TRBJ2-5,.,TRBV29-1,TGCAGCGTTATGAACAATTACCAAGAGACCCAGTACTTC,CSVMNNYQETQYF
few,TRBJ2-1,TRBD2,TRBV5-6,TGTGCCAGCAGCCTGACTAGCGGGAGTAGTGAGCAGTTCTTC,CASSLTSGSSEQFF
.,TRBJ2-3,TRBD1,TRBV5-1,TGCGCCAGCAGCCTCGGACAGGCCCTCAATCCGCAGTATTTT,CASSLGQALNPQYF
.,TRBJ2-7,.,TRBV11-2,TGTGCCAGCAGCCAACCCCATTCGGTCTACGAGCAGTACTTC,CASSQPHSVYEQYF
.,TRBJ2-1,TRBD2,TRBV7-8,TGTGCCAGCAGCTCCGCCCTAGCGGGAGGAATCTACAATGAGCAGTTCTTC,CASSSALAGGIYNEQFF
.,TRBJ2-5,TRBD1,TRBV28,TGTGCCAGCAGTTTAGGGACAGGGGTCGGGGAAGAGACCCAGTACTTC,CASSLGTGVGEETQYF
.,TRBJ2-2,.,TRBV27,TGTGCCAGCAGTTGGTCAGGGGAAGGCACCGGGGAGCTGTTTTTT,CASSWSGEGTGELFF
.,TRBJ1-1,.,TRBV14,TGTGCCAGCAATCGGGTGGCCTTAAACACTGAAGCTTTCTTT,CASNRVALNTEAFF
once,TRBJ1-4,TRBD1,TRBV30,TGTGCCTGGGACAGGGGGCAGGGTGAAAAACTGTTTTTT,CAWDRGQGEKLFF
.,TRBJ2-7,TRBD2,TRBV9,TGTGCCAGCAGCGTATCTAGCGGGCCTCTCTACGAGCAGTACTTC,CASSVSSGPLYEQYF
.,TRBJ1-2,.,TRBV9,TGTGCCAGCAGCCGCGGATCGAACCATGGCTACACCTTC,CASSRGSNHGYTF
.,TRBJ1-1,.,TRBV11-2,TGTGCCAGCGTTGGTTGGGAGTCCCCTGAAGCTTTCTTT,CASVGWESPEAFF
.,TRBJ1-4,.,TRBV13,TGTGCCAGCAGTTCAGGGGCGTTGGTTGAAAAACTGTTTTTT,CASSSGALVEKLFF
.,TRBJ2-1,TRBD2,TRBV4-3,TGCGCCAGCAGCCAACTGCTAGCGGGAGACAATGAGCAGTTCTTC,CASSQLLAGDNEQFF
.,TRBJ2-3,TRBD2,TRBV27,TGTGCCAGCAGTTTTAACGGCGGGGGTACGGAATTT,CASSFNGGGTEF
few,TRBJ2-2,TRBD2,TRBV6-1,TGTGCCAGCAGTGGGGGACTAGCGGGAGCCGGGGAGCTGTTTTTT,CASSGGLAGAGELFF
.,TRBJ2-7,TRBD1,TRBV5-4,TGTGCCAGCAGCTTGGTAGGGGGCGTTTACGAGCAGTACTTC,CASSLVGGVYEQYF
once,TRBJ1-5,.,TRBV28,TGTGCCAGCAGTCCCGGCGACAGCAGAAATCAGCCCCAGCATTTT,CASSPGDSRNQPQHF
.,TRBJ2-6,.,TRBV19,TGTGCCAGTAGTACCGGGAGTACTGGGGCCAACGTCCTGACTTTC,CASSTGSTGANVLTF
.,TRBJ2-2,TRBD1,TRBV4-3,TGCGCCAGCAGCCTAGGACAGGGGACGCCCGGGTCCGGGGAGCTGTTTTTT,CASSLGQGTPGSGELFF
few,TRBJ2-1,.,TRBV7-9,TGTGCCAGCAGCTCGCCACGCCACAGGGCTGAGCAGTTCTTC,CASSSPRHRAEQFF
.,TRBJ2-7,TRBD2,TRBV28,TGTGCCAGCAGTGTCTCCGGGACTAGCGGGAGGACCTCCTACGAGCAGTACTTC,CASSVSGTSGRTSYEQYF
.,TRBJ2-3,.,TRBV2,TGTGCCAGCATAAAAGCGATAGATACGCAGTATTTT,CASIKAIDTQYF